The sequence of this T cell receptor beta chain was determined in a study of blood T cell repertoires in COVID-19. Across the whole study: From T cells, B-cell-depleted T cells, or PBMCs came the material, which was cDNA or gDNA.

Produced via immunoSEQ multiplex PCR; TCRdb's table is partial and in-frame only. This table has about 160,000 clones, 90% appearing once. Trimming pared 5 bases from V and 4 bases from J, leaving 17 bases between. The CDR3 totals 15 residues. Germline-derived CDR1 and CDR2 are SEHNR and FQNEAQ (reference sequence). The sequence was collected from a man aged 55 to 69 with active or convalescent COVID-19. Material: peripheral blood. The V gene is TRBV7-9, the J gene TRBJ1-1; the D is unclear. CDR3 protein: CASSSRDRAGTEAFF. CDR3 nucleotides: TGTGCCAGCAGCAGCAGAGACCGCGCGGGCACTGAAGCTTTCTTT.